The present TCR beta chain was sequenced within a study of T cells in Graves' hyperthyroidism and ophthalmopathy. This clonotype was found many times. Antigen unknown. TCR beta CDR3 regions were amplified from RNA transcripts. Carried out on the TCR CDR3, a first-round RT-PCR used the HTBI primer set. TCRdb processed the multiplex PCR reads anew with MiXCR; each CDR3 protein has one entry. The sample holds a few hundred thousand distinct CDR3 sequences, 12% to 15% seen once. General study points: Appearing also in blood were most of the thyroid clonotypes expanded above 0.001.

At least 3 on the Clinical Activity Score was recorded for ophthalmopathy patients, who also had NOSPECS grade at least 4 and duration under 3 months. Based on clinical symptoms, serum thyroxine and TRAb, thyroid ultrasound and orbital computed tomography, diagnoses were reached. Sequences were obtained from blood. This TCR came from a woman aged 60-75 years with Graves' ophthalmopathy.

This CDR3 reads CASSSAGGARFF. In DNA, the CDR3 is TGCGCCAGCAGCTCCGCGGGTGGGGCTCGGTTTTTT. This rearrangement joins TRBV5-1 to TRBJ2-2; the D call may be TRBD1 or TRBD2 (5 bases each). Germline CDR1 SGHRS, CDR2 YFSETQ. The CDR3 loop spans 12 amino acids. Deletions cut 3 bases from V and 16 bases from J, with 16 bases between.